Below, 8 T cell receptor beta chains from the same sample are listed, as sequenced in a study of cytomegalovirus exposure and HLA in healthy donors. Researchers ran the PCR with 60 Vbeta and 13 Jbeta primers. The assay was immunoSEQ multiplex PCR, and TCRdb's table has in-frame clones only and misses some. Altogether 180,000 or so clones are present, about 75% being singletons, with the ten largest covering roughly 13%. The sample consisted of PBMCs. All receptors come from a man in his forties or fifties in good health and CMV-seropositive.

The chain uses TRBV14 and TRBJ1-2; possibly TRBD1 for D (5 bases). V lost 0 bases, J lost 4 bases, and 12 bases lay in between. There are 15 residues in the CDR3. From germline, CDR1 is SGHDN and CDR2 FVKESK. The CDR3 DNA follows: TGTGCCAGCAGCCAAGAGCGGCGACAGACCTATGGCTACACCTTC. It is translated as CASSQERRQTYGYTF.

The chain links TRBV27 to TRBJ2-1, with 10 nucleotides matching TRBD2. Germline V gene lookup returns CDR1 MNHEY and CDR2 SMNVEV (reference sequence). V dropped 0 bases and J dropped 10; count of bases not matched to a gene: 9. The length of the CDR3 is 16 residues. The CDR3 bases are TGTGCCAGCAGTTTATCGGTTTCTAGCGGGGGAGGAGAGCAGTTCTTC. It encodes CASSLSVSSGGGEQFF.

The chain has TRBV4-2 and TRBJ2-3, with D maybe TRBD2 (5 bases). Germline V gene lookup returns CDR1 LGHNA and CDR2 YNFKEQ. CDR3 length: 12 amino acids. V was trimmed by 3 bases and J by 6 bases, leaving 7 bases between them. CDR3 DNA: TGTGCCAGCAGCCAGGGCGGGGATACGCAGTATTTT. Translating gives CASSQGGDTQYF.

The V and J genes are TRBV12-5 and TRBJ2-1; 11 bases map to TRBD2. The CDR3 is 17 amino acids. Germline-derived CDR1 and CDR2 are LGHNT and FRNRAP. The trim removed 4 bases at V and 7 bases at J, leaving 12 bases unmatched. The CDR3 region has the DNA TGTGCTAGTGGTTCCCTTAGCGGGGGGGCCGGTATGAATGAGCAGTTCTTC. It yields the protein CASGSLSGGAGMNEQFF.

The chain uses TRBV6-5 and TRBJ1-2, with D perhaps matching TRBD1 (6 bases). The V gene lost 0 bases and the J gene lost 6 bases, with 11 bases spanning the gap. This CDR3 region has 14 residues. Germline CDR1 and CDR2: MNHEY and SVGAGI. This chain's CDR3 is CASSYSAGVNGYTF. CDR3 DNA: TGTGCCAGCAGTTACTCAGCAGGGGTGAATGGCTACACCTTC.

The gene calls are TRBV23-1 and TRBJ1-2; the D gene is possibly TRBD1 (6 bases). TRBV23-1 is annotated as an ORF whose role is uncertain. There are 16 residues in the CDR3. Trimming cost V 7 bases and J 6 bases, with 24 bases left between them. DNA for the CDR3: TGCGCCAGCAATCTCAAGGGGGTGAGGAGTGGGGATGGCTACACCTTC. Its translation: CASNLKGVRSGDGYTF.

This rearrangement joins TRBV4-3 to TRBJ1-1, with 8 bases lining up with TRBD1. CDR1 is LGHNA, CDR2 YSLEER, per germline. The CDR3 extends over 13 amino acids. After removal of 3 bases from V and 6 bases from J, the junction contained 3 bases not matched to a gene. In DNA form, the CDR3 reads TGCGCCAGCAGCCAGCAGACAGGGGCTGAAGCTTTCTTT. This encodes CASSQQTGAEAFF.

The V and J genes are TRBV27 and TRBJ2-1; weak D call: TRBD2 (7 bases). The CDR3 contains 15 residues. Trimming left V 4 bases short and J 0 bases short, with 10 bases between. Germline-derived CDR1 and CDR2 are MNHEY and SMNVEV (reference sequence). The CDR3 region has the DNA TGTGCCAGCAGTTGGGGGGGGCGCTCCTACAATGAGCAGTTCTTC. Its translation: CASSWGGRSYNEQFF.